This entry concerns a single T cell receptor (beta chain). Per the germline V gene, CDR1 is SQVTM and CDR2 is ANQGSEA. The CDR3 has 12 amino acids. V was clipped by 3 bases and J by 8 bases; unmatched bases: 0. The sample is drawn from a study of CD8+ T cells in alopecia areata. As for treatment: oral pan-JAK inhibitor, 5-10 mg twice daily. Reverse transcribed after extraction, RNA yielded cDNA as the sequencing template. Produced via immunoSEQ multiplex PCR; TCRdb's table is partial and in-frame only. The data show roughly 180,000 clones, with roughly 50% seen just once and roughly 10% held by the top ten.

This TCR was recovered from a human donor with alopecia areata. The input for sequencing was CD8+ T cells sorted from blood, taken at week 24, from a patient treated with tofacitinib. The chain employs TRBV29-1 and TRBJ1-4; the match to TRBD1 covers 10 bases. The CDR3 DNA sequence: TGCAGCGTTGAGGGACAGGGGGAAAAACTGTTTTTT. This codes for CSVEGQGEKLFF.